This T cell receptor (beta chain) was recovered during a study of T cell repertoires in cytomegalovirus infection. Study information: In the study, CMV epitopes included recently identified HLA-C-restricted and well-studied HLA-B-restricted ones.

Note on this clonotype: Antigen: not known.

The study's findings and limits: HLA-C-restricted CMV clonotypes gave the most frequent clonotype in two of eight donors.

TCRdb called the reads again in MiXCR, with one record for every CDR3 protein. There are about half a million distinct CDR3 sequences in the sample; about 33% occur only once, and under 20% lies in the top ten. With V trimmed by 5 bases and J by 4 bases, 12 bases remained unmatched. The CDR3 totals 15 residues. Germline V gene lookup returns CDR1 DFQATT and CDR2 SNEGSKA (reference sequence). V is TRBV20-1 and J is TRBJ2-5, with 8 bases matching TRBD2. Sequencing used cultured PBMCs, obtained from culture after CMV antigen stimulation. The TCR comes from a human donor in good health (CMV status not recorded). Some clones in this sample may be carry-over from other donors' samples. In nucleotides, the CDR3 is TGCAGTGCTCCTCGGGGTAGCGGGATAGTAGAGACCCAGTACTTC. Translating gives CSAPRGSGIVETQYF.